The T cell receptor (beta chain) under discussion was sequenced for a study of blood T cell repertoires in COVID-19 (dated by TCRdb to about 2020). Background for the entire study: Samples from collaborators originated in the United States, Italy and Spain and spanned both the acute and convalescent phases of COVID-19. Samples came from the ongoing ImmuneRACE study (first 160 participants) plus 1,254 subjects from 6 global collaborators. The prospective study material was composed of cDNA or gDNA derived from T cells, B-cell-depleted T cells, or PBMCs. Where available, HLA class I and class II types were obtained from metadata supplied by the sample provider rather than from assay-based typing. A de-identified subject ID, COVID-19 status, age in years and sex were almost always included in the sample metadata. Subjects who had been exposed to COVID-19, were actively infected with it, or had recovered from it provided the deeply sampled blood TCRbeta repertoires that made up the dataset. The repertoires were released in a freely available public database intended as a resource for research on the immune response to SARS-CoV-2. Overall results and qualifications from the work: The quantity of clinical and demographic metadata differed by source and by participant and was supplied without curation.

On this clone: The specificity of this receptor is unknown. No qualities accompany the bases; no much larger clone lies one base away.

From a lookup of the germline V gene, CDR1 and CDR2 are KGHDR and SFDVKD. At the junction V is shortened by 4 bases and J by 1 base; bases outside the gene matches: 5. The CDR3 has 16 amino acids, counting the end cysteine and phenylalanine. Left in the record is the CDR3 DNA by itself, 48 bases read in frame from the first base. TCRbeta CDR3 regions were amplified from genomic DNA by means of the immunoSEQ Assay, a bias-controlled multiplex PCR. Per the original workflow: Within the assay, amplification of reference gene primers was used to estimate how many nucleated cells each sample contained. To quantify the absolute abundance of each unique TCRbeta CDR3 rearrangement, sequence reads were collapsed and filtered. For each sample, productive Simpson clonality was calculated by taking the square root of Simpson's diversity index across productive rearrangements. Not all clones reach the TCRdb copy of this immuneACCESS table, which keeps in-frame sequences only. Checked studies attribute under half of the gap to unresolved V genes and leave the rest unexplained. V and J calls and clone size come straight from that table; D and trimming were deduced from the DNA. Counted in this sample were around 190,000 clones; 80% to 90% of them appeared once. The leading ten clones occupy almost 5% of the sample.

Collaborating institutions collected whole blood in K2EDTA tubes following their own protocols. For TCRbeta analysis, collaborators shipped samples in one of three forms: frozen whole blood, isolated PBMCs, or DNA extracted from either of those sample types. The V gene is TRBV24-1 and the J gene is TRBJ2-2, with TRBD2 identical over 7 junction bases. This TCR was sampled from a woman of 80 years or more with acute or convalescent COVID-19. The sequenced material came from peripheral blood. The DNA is TGTGCCACCAGTGACCGGACTAGGTTGAACACCGGGGAGCTGTTTTTT. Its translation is CATSDRTRLNTGELFF.